One sample yielded the 26 T cell receptor beta chains listed below, sequenced in a study of CD8 T cells in ankylosing spondylitis. A single record per CDR3 protein comes from TCRdb applying MiXCR to the 5' RACE reads. This table has 150,000 to 200,000 distinct CDR3 sequences, 15% to 20% appearing once. Sequencing was done on a sample of blood, either unsorted or a sorted T cell fraction (not recorded which). These receptors came from a male donor with ankylosing spondylitis or in good health (not recorded which).

For this clonotype: Relative to the germline gene, one junction end is altered; a read error may explain this. The chain links TRBV6-5 to TRBJ2-1; 7 bases are shared with TRBD1. CDR1 is MNHEY, CDR2 SVGAGI, per germline. The CDR3 spans 12 residues. The CDR3 DNA follows: TGTACCAGCGGCTACAGGGGAAATGAGCAGTTCTTC. The encoded protein is CTSGYRGNEQFF.

The chain links TRBV28 to TRBJ2-2; possibly TRBD1 for D (6 bases). The CDR3 runs to 15 residues. Trimming removed 7 bases from V and 1 base from J, with 13 bases in between. Germline V lookup: CDR1 MDHEN, CDR2 SYDVKM. The CDR3 loop reads CASTFRGVNTGELFF. As DNA, the CDR3 is TGTGCCAGCACCTTCAGGGGAGTGAACACCGGGGAGCTGTTTTTT.

The sample holds many counts of this clonotype. This rearrangement joins TRBV20-1 to TRBJ2-5; 12 positions match TRBD2. V dropped 0 bases and J dropped 5; count of bases not matched to a gene: 16. CDR1 DFQATT and CDR2 SNEGSKA come from the germline V gene (reference sequence). The CDR3 has 19 residues. The CDR3 DNA reads as TGCAGTGCTAGAGATGTTGGGCTAGCGGGAGGGCCCAGTGGGGAGACCCAGTACTTC. Protein sequence: CSARDVGLAGGPSGETQYF.

This clonotype was counted many times. The chain carries TRBV20-1 and TRBJ2-1; D remains unclear. The CDR3 extends over 13 amino acids. Trimming took 3 bases from V and 4 from J, leaving 10 bases between them. Germline CDR1 DFQATT, CDR2 SNEGSKA (reference sequence). The CDR3 DNA reads TGCAGTGCTAGGACACCCAATTACAATGAGCAGTTCTTC. The encoded protein is CSARTPNYNEQFF.

This clonotype was seen ten or more times. The V and J genes are TRBV21-1 and TRBJ2-5; TRBD1, the D gene given by the table, was not confirmed from the DNA. TRBV21-1 is designated a pseudogene. The CDR3 extends over 19 amino acids. The CDR3 DNA reads as TGTGCCAGCAGGACAAGAAAAATCCTAGGGGGCGCTGGCCAAGAGACCCAGTACTTC. It is translated as CASRTRKILGGAGQETQYF.

The table lists this clonotype with many counts. The V call is TRBV10-2, the J call TRBJ2-7, with no clear D. The germline gives CDR1 WSHSY, CDR2 SAAADI. Trimming pared 2 bases from V and 5 bases from J, leaving 10 bases between. The CDR3 consists of 13 residues. The CDR3 DNA reads TGCGCCAGCAGTGAGCCTGTACTGAACGAGCAGTACTTC. Amino acid sequence: CASSEPVLNEQYF.

This rearrangement joins TRBV5-1 to TRBJ2-7, with 8 bases that match TRBD2. This CDR3 has 14 amino acids. J lost 3 bases, V lost 0 bases, and 2 bases had no gene match. Germline values: CDR1 SGHRS, CDR2 YFSETQ. The CDR3 loop reads CASSLDGRGYEQYF. The DNA for the CDR3 is TGCGCCAGCAGCTTGGACGGGAGGGGCTACGAGCAGTACTTC.

This clonotype showed up many times. The chain employs TRBV10-3 and TRBJ2-3; a possible D gene is TRBD2 (5 bases). Trimming took off 3 bases at V and 3 bases at J, with 10 bases between the two ends. CDR1 ENHRY and CDR2 SYGVKD come from the germline V gene. The CDR3 has 14 amino acids. CDR3 region: CAISDLAGTDTQYF. The DNA for the CDR3 is TGTGCCATCAGTGATCTGGCGGGTACAGATACGCAGTATTTT.

This clonotype came up a few times. The genes are TRBV4-1 and TRBJ1-1; 9 positions agree with TRBD1. CDR3 length: 19 amino acids. The V gene's germline CDR1 is MGHRA and CDR2 YSYEKL. Trimming removed 0 bases from V and 0 bases from J; junction bases left unmatched: 11. Written as DNA, the CDR3 is TGCGCCAGCAGCCAAGAATCCGGGACAGGGCTTCTAATGAACACTGAAGCTTTCTTT. Translated: CASSQESGTGLLMNTEAFF.

This clonotype has at least ten counts. CDR3 bases: TGCAGTGCCAAGGGGCTAGAAGACTCCTACGAGCAGTACTTC. The encoded protein is CSAKGLEDSYEQYF. The V and J genes are TRBV20-1 and TRBJ2-7; TRBD1 is a possible D gene (5 bases). This CDR3 is 14 amino acids long. V was cut by 6 bases and J by 0 bases, with 15 bases left in between. Germline CDR1 DFQATT, CDR2 SNEGSKA (reference sequence).

The chain has TRBV28 and TRBJ1-4; 7 bases map to TRBD1. The germline CDR1 and CDR2 sequences are MDHEN and SYDVKM. CDR3 length: 15 amino acids. V dropped 6 bases and J dropped 7; count of bases not matched to a gene: 11. CDR3 DNA: TGTGCCAGCAGAACGAAAGGGGGCATCTTTGAAAAACTGTTTTTT. As protein: CASRTKGGIFEKLFF.

This clonotype showed up many times. The chain joins TRBV14 to TRBJ2-7; unclear D gene. Trimming took off 9 bases at V and 5 bases at J, with 8 bases between the two ends. Germline V lookup: CDR1 SGHDN, CDR2 FVKESK. The CDR3 is 10 residues long. CDR3 amino acids: CASGFNEQYF. The CDR3, as DNA: TGTGCCAGTGGGTTTAACGAGCAGTACTTC.

The table lists this clonotype with many counts. The V gene is TRBV7-2, the J gene TRBJ1-2; the D gene is possibly TRBD1 (6 bases). CDR3 length: 15 amino acids. Germline assignment: CDR1 SGHTA and CDR2 FQGNSA. V lost 0 bases and J 7 bases, leaving 15 bases between the germline ends. This CDR3 is CASSLAGRGGGGYTF. The CDR3 DNA is TGTGCCAGCAGCTTAGCTGGCCGCGGGGGCGGTGGCTACACCTTC.

The chain couples TRBV6-2 or TRBV6-3 to TRBJ1-5, with 9 bases fitting TRBD1. Germline V gene sequence: CDR1 MNHEY, CDR2 SVGEGT. The CDR3 consists of 17 residues. The ends lost 2 bases at V and 1 base at J; junction bases unmatched: 6. CDR3 in DNA: TGTGCCAGCAGTTACGCGACAGGGGGGGGGAGCAATCAGCCCCAGCATTTT. Translation gives CASSYATGGGSNQPQHF.

This clonotype was seen more than once but under ten times. At one boundary the junction diverges from the germline segment, which might be a read error. This chain connects TRBV20-1 to TRBJ2-7, with 7 positions matching TRBD2. There are 19 residues in the CDR3. CDR1 and CDR2 from the germline V gene are DFQATT and SNEGSKA (reference sequence). The DNA for the CDR3 is TGCTGTGCTAGAGACCCGGGACTACCAGATACTTCCTATATCTACGAGCAGTACTTC. Translated: CCARDPGLPDTSYIYEQYF.

This clonotype was picked up a small number of times. The chain uses TRBV6-1 and TRBJ2-1; the D gene is possibly TRBD2 (6 bases). This CDR3 region has 15 residues. Germline values: CDR1 MNHNS, CDR2 SASEGT. V lost 1 base, J lost 2 bases, and 9 bases lay in between. The CDR3 here is CASSEGLGTYNEQFF. In nucleotides, the CDR3 is TGTGCCAGCAGTGAAGGACTAGGCACCTACAATGAGCAGTTCTTC.

This clonotype appeared a few times. The chain uses TRBV10-2 and TRBJ2-1; 9 nucleotides match TRBD2. Trimming removed 5 bases from V and 5 bases from J; junction bases left unmatched: 7. The CDR3 is 15 amino acids. In germline, CDR1 is WSHSY, CDR2 SAAADI. CDR3 in DNA: TGCGCCAGCAGTCTCACTAGCGGGCAGGACAATGAGCAGTTCTTC. It is translated as CASSLTSGQDNEQFF.

This clonotype was seen ten or more times. The J gene is TRBJ2-7, the V gene TRBV5-1; D is unresolved. V was pared by 9 bases and J by 1 base, with 17 bases between. Per germline, CDR1 SGHRS and CDR2 YFSETQ. CDR3 length equals 14 residues. CDR3 loop: CATRNPFVSYEQYF. DNA for the CDR3: TGCGCCACCCGGAACCCCTTCGTTTCCTACGAGCAGTACTTC. The complete variable domain, with remaining parts taken from reference TRBV5-1 and TRBJ2-7, reads KAGVTQTPRYLIKTRGQQVTLSCSPISGHRSVSWYQQTPGQGLQFLFEYFSETQRNKGNFPGRFSGRQFSNSRSEMNVSTLELGDSALYLCATRNPFVSYEQYFGPGTRLTVT.

There are a few counts of this clonotype. The chain couples TRBV6-1 to TRBJ2-7; D ambiguous. Trimming pared 8 bases from V and 1 base from J, leaving 9 bases between. This CDR3 is 12 amino acids long. CDR1 is MNHNS and CDR2 is SASEGT in the germline V gene. CDR3 sequence reads: CASLVESYEQYF. The CDR3 region has the DNA TGTGCCAGCCTGGTCGAATCCTACGAGCAGTACTTC.

The chain uses TRBV20-1 and TRBJ2-3; D remains unclear. The germline gives CDR1 DFQATT, CDR2 SNEGSKA (reference sequence). Trimming stripped 0 bases from V and 6 bases from J, with 19 bases between. The CDR3 has 16 residues. The CDR3 bases are TGCAGTGCTAGAGACCTCCGGGTTAAAGTCCGGGATACGCAGTATTTT. Its translation is CSARDLRVKVRDTQYF.

The chain uses TRBV28 and TRBJ1-1; TRBD1 matches 7 bases. Germline V gene sequence: CDR1 MDHEN, CDR2 SYDVKM. CDR3 length equals 14 residues. J was trimmed by 5 bases and V by 7 bases; bases with no gene match: 10. In DNA form, the CDR3 reads TGTGCCAGCACCCTCCCAGGGGGTTGGACTGAAGCTTTCTTT. Protein: CASTLPGGWTEAFF.

The chain uses TRBV6-1 and TRBJ1-1; possible D gene TRBD1, 5 bases. Germline CDR1 and CDR2: MNHNS and SASEGT. V gave up 10 bases and J gave up 4 bases, with 10 bases separating them. This CDR3 is 11 amino acids long. The CDR3 reads CATRGGTEAFF. The CDR3 bases are TGTGCCACCCGGGGGGGCACTGAAGCTTTCTTT.

This clonotype was detected ten times or more. The chain joins TRBV4-2 to TRBJ2-5; 8 nucleotides agree with TRBD1. Germline V gives CDR1 LGHNA, CDR2 YNFKEQ. With V trimmed by 4 bases and J by 6 bases, 13 bases remained unmatched. The CDR3 runs 16 residues. The DNA of the CDR3 is TGTGCCAGCAGCCCAGACGTTGGGACAGGCCTTAAGACCCAGTACTTC. Its translation: CASSPDVGTGLKTQYF.

CDR3 region: CASRGGDRRAFF. CDR3 in DNA: TGTGCCAGCAGAGGGGGGGACCGTCGTGCTTTCTTT. This chain joins TRBV28 and TRBJ1-1, with a tentative D call TRBD1 (6 bases). CDR1 and CDR2 (germline): MDHEN, SYDVKM. Deletions cut 6 bases from V and 11 bases from J, with 16 bases between. The CDR3 covers 12 residues.

The chain joins TRBV5-8 to TRBJ2-5; the D gene is possibly TRBD2 (5 bases). The V end was cut by 0 bases, the J end by 6 bases, with 24 bases between. The germline V gene encodes CDR1 SGHTS and CDR2 YDEGEE. This CDR3 comprises 18 residues. CDR3 nucleotide sequence: TGTGCCAGCAGCTTGGGGCAAGGTTCAGGCGGGCCCCGTAAGACCCAGTACTTC. Its translation is CASSLGQGSGGPRKTQYF.

This clonotype has at least ten counts. The V gene is TRBV5-6, the J gene TRBJ1-2, with D maybe TRBD1 (5 bases). The length of the CDR3 is 16 residues. Deletions cut 3 bases from V and 5 bases from J, with 20 bases between. The germline gives CDR1 SGHDT, CDR2 YYEEEE. The CDR3 spells CASSSRVNPQDYGYTF. In nucleotides, the CDR3 is TGTGCCAGCAGCTCCAGGGTCAACCCACAGGATTATGGCTACACCTTC.